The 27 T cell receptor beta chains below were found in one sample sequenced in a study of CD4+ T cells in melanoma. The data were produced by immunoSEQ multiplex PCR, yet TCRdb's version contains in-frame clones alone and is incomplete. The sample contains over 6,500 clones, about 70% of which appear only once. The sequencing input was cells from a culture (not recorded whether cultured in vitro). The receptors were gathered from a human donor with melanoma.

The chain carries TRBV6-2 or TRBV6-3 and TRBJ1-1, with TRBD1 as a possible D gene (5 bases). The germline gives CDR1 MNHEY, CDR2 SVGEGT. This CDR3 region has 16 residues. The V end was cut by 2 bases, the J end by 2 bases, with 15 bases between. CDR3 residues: CASSYNWPGPNTEAFF. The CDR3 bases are TGTGCCAGCAGTTACAATTGGCCGGGGCCTAACACTGAAGCTTTCTTT.

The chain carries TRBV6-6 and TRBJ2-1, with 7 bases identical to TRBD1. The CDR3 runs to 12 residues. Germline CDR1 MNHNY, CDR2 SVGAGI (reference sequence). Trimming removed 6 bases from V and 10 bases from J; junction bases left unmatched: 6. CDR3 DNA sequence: TGTGCCAGCAGCACGGACAGGAGGGAGCAGTTCTTC. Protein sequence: CASSTDRREQFF.

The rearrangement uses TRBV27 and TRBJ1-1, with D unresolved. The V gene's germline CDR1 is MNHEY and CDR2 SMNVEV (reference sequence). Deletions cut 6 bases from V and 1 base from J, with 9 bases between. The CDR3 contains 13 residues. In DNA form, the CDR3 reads TGTGCCAGCAGAATGACAACGAACACTGAAGCTTTCTTT. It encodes CASRMTTNTEAFF.

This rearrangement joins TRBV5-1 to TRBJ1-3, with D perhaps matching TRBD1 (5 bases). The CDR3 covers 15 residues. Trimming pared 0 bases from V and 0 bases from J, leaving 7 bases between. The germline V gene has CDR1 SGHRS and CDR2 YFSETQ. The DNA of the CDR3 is TGCGCCAGCAGCTTGGCAGGGCACTCTGGAAACACCATATATTTT. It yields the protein CASSLAGHSGNTIYF.

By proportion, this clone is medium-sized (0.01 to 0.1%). CDR3 DNA sequence: TGTGCCAGCAGCCAAGATTGGGGACAGGTCGGTCAGCCCCAGCATTTT. Its protein is CASSQDWGQVGQPQHF. The chain combines TRBV4-2 with TRBJ1-5; 8 bases agree with TRBD1. V gave up 0 bases and J gave up 6 bases; unmatched junction bases: 7. The CDR3 consists of 16 residues. Germline V gene sequence: CDR1 LGHNA, CDR2 YNFKEQ.

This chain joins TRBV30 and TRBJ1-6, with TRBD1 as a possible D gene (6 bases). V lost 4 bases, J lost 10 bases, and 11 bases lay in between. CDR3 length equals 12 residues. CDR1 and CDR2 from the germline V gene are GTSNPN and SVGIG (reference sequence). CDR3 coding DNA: TGTGCCTGGAACAGGGCCGGGTCACCCCTCCACTTT. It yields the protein CAWNRAGSPLHF.

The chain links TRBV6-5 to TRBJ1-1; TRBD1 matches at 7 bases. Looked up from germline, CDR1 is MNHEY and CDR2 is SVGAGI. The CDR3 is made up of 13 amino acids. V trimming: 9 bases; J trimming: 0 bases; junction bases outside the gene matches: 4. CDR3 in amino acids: CASERGLNTEAFF. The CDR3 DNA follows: TGTGCCAGTGAAAGGGGGCTGAACACTGAAGCTTTCTTT.

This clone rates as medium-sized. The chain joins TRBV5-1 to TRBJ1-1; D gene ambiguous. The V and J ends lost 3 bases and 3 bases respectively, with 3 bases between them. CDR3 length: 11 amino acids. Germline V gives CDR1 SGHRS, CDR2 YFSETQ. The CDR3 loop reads CASSSDTEAFF. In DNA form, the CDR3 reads TGCGCCAGCAGCTCGGACACTGAAGCTTTCTTT.

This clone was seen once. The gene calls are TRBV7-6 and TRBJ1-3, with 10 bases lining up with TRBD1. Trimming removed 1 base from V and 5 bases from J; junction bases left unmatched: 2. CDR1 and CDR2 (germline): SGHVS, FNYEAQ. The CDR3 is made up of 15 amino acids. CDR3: CASSLGQGARNTIYF. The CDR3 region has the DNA TGTGCCAGCAGCTTAGGACAGGGGGCGAGAAACACCATATATTTT.

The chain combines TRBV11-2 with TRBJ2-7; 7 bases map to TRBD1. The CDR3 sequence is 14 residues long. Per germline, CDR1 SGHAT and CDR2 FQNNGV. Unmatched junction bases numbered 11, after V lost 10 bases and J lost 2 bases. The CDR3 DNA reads TGTGCCACCTGCTTACAGGGGATGGCCTACGAGCAGTACTTC. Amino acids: CATCLQGMAYEQYF.

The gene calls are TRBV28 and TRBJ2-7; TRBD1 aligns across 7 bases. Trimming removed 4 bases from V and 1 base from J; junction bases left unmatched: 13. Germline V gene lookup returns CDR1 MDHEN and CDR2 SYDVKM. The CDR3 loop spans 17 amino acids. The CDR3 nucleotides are TGTGCCAGCAGTTCTGATTTAATCAGGGGGTTGTCCTACGAGCAGTACTTC. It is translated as CASSSDLIRGLSYEQYF.

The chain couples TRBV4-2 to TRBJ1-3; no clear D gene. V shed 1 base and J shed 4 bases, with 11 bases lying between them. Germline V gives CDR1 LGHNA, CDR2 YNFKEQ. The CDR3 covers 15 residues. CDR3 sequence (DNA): TGTGCCAGCAGCCAAGGGCAGGTGTCAGGAAACACCATATATTTT. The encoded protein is CASSQGQVSGNTIYF.

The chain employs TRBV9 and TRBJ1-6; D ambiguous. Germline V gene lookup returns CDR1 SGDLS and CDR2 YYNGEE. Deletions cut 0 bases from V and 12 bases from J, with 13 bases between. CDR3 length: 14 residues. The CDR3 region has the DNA TGTGCCAGCAGCGTAGAAGGAGACCTAGGACCCCTCCACTTT. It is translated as CASSVEGDLGPLHF.

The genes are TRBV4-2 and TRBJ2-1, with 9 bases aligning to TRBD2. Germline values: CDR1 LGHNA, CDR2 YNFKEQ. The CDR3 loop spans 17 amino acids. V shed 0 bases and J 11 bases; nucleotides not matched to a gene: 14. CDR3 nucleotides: TGTGCCAGCAGCCAAGATCGGGTGGGGCTAGCGGGGACTAAGCAGTTCTTC. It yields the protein CASSQDRVGLAGTKQFF.

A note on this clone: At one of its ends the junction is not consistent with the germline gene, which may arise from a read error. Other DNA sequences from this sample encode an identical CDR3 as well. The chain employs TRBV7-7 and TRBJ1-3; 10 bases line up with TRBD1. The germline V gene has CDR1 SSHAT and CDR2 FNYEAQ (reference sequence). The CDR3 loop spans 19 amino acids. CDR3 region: CASSYPETGGEDSGNTIYF. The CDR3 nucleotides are TGTGCTAGCAGTTACCCGGAGACAGGGGGCGAAGACTCTGGAAACACCATATATTTT.

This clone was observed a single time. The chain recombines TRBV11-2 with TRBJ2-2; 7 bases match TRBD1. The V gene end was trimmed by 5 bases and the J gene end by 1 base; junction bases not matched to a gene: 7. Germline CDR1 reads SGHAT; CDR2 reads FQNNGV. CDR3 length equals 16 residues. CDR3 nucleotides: TGTGCCAGCAGCCCCCCACGGACAGGGAACACCGGGGAGCTGTTTTTT. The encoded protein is CASSPPRTGNTGELFF.

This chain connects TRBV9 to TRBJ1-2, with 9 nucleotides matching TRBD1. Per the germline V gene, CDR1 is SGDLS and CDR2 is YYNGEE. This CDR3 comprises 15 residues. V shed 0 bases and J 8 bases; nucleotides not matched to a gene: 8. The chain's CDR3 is CASSVAGQGLGGYTF. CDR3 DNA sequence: TGTGCCAGCAGCGTAGCAGGACAGGGGCTCGGAGGCTACACCTTC.

The CDR3 reads CASSGQGNTGELFF. The DNA of the CDR3 is TGTGCCAGCAGTGGACAGGGCAACACCGGGGAGCTGTTTTTT. The V and J genes are TRBV2 and TRBJ2-2; 7 bases are shared with TRBD1. The V segment lost 4 bases and the J segment 2 bases; nucleotides outside the gene matches: 1. CDR1 and CDR2 (germline): SNHLY, FYNNEI. The CDR3 is made up of 14 amino acids.

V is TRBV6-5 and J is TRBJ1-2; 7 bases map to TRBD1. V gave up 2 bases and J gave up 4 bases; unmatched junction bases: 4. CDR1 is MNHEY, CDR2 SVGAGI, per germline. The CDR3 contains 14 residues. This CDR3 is CASSYKGAVYGYTF. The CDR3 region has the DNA TGTGCCAGCAGTTACAAGGGGGCAGTCTATGGCTACACCTTC.

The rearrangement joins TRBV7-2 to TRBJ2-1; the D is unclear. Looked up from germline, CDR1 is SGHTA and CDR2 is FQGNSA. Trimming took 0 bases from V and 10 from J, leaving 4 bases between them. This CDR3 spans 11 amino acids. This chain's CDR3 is CASSLAEEQFF. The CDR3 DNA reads TGTGCCAGCAGCTTAGCCGAGGAGCAGTTCTTC.

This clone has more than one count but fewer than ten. Here the CDR3 DNA reads TGTGCCAGTAGCCTCGGGGGTACCTACGAGCAGTACTTC. Translating gives CASSLGGTYEQYF. The chain couples TRBV19 to TRBJ2-7; TRBD2 might be the D (6 bases). The V gene's germline CDR1 is LNHDA and CDR2 SQIVND (reference sequence). The germline V and J ends were trimmed by 6 bases and 2 bases, with 11 bases remaining between them. The CDR3 is made up of 13 amino acids. Based on the CDR3 plus reference TRBV19 and TRBJ2-7, the full variable domain is DGGITQSPKYLFRKEGQNVTLSCEQNLNHDAMYWYRQDPGQGLRLIYYSQIVNDFQKGDIAEGYSVSREKKESFPLTVTSAQKNPTAFYLCASSLGGTYEQYFGPGTRLTVT.

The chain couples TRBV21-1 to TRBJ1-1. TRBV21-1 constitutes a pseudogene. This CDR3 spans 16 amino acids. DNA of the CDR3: TGTGCCAGCAGCGCCCACGGGGGGCCCCGGGACACTGAAGCTTTCTTT. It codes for CASSAHGGPRDTEAFF.

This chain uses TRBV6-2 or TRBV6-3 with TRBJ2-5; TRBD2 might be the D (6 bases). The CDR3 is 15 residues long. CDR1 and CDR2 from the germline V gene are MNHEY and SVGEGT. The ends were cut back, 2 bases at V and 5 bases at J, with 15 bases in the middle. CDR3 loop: CASSYLNGGRETQYF. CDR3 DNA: TGTGCCAGCAGTTACCTTAACGGGGGTAGGGAGACCCAGTACTTC.

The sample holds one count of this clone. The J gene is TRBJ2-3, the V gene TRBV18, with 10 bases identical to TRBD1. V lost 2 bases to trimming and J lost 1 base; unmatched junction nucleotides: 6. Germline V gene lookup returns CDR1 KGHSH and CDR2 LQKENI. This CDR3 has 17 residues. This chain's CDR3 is CASSPSTGGAGTDTQYF. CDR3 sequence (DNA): TGTGCCAGCTCACCATCGACAGGGGGCGCGGGCACAGATACGCAGTATTTT.

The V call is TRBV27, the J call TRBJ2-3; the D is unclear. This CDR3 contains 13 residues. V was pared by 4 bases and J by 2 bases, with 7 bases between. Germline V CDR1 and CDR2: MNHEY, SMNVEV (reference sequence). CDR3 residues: CASSSYLTDTQYF. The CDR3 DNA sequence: TGTGCCAGCAGTTCCTACCTCACAGATACGCAGTATTTT.

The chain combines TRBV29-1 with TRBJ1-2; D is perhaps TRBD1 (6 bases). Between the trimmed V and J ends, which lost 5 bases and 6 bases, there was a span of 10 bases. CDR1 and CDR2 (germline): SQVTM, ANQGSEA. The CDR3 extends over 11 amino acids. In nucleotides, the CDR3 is TGCAGCGTTCTTGGGGGCGATGGCTACACCTTC. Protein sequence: CSVLGGDGYTF.

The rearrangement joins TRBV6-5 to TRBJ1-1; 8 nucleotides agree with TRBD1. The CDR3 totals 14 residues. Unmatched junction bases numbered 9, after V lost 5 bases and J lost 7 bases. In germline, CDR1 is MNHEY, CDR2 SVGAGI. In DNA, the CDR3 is TGTGCCAGCAGTCACCGGGACAGGCCCAATGAAGCTTTCTTT. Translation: CASSHRDRPNEAFF.